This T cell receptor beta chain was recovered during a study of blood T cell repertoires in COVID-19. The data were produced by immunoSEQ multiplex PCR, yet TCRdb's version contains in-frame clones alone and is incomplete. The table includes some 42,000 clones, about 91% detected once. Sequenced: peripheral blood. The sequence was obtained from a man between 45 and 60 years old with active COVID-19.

The CDR3 DNA follows: TGTGCCAGCAGTTACTCAAGGGGGCATGGCTACACCTTC. Its translation is CASSYSRGHGYTF. The V gene is TRBV6-2 or TRBV6-3, the J gene TRBJ1-2; 7 nucleotides align to TRBD1. Per the germline V gene, CDR1 is MNHEY and CDR2 is SVGEGT. Trimming at V came to 0 bases and at J to 6 bases, leaving 1 base not matched to a gene. This CDR3 comprises 13 residues.